These 23 T cell receptor beta chains were all obtained from the same sample, sequenced in a study of T-cell reconstitution after alpha-beta-depleted transplantation in children. TCRbeta library preparation incorporated unique molecular identifiers. TCRdb analysed the PCR reads with MiXCR anew, one entry per CDR3 protein. This table has hundreds of thousands of distinct CDR3 sequences, more than 10% appearing once. Specimen: PBMCs from the stem cell graft donor, collected from the stem cell graft. The source of these receptors is a human donor who donated a stem cell graft to a child with acute lymphoblastic leukemia.

This clonotype was seen at least ten times. The chain employs TRBV20-1 and TRBJ2-1; D ambiguous. The V end lost 1 base, the J end lost 8 bases, and 12 bases lay between the germline ends. Germline V gene sequence: CDR1 DFQATT, CDR2 SNEGSKA (reference sequence). The CDR3 runs 13 residues. In nucleotides, the CDR3 is TGCAGTGCTAGAGGATCGGGTAGAGATGAGCAGTTCTTC. Residues: CSARGSGRDEQFF.

The chain recombines TRBV4-1 with TRBJ2-1, with 8 bases matching TRBD2. Germline loops: CDR1 MGHRA, CDR2 YSYEKL. The CDR3 runs 15 residues. Losses at the gene ends were 4 bases for V and 5 bases for J; bases not matched to a gene: 7. CDR3 in amino acids: CASSLSGTGNNEQFF. CDR3 nucleotide sequence: TGCGCCAGCAGCCTTAGCGGGACGGGGAACAATGAGCAGTTCTTC.

This clonotype occurred many times. J is TRBJ2-7 and V is TRBV4-3, with TRBD1 matching over 7 bases. The J segment lost 0 bases and the V segment lost 4 bases, leaving 3 bases of the junction unmatched. Germline loops: CDR1 LGHNA, CDR2 YSLEER. CDR3 size: 14 residues. The CDR3 DNA reads TGCGCCAGCAGCCCGGGACAGTTCTCCTACGAGCAGTACTTC. It codes for CASSPGQFSYEQYF.

This clonotype was seen ten or more times. The rearrangement links TRBV4-2 to TRBJ2-7; TRBD1 aligns across 9 bases. Germline lookup yields CDR1 LGHNA and CDR2 YNFKEQ. V lost 4 bases, J lost 3 bases, and 7 bases stayed unmatched. This CDR3 contains 15 residues. The CDR3 sequence is CASSPNRGRLYEQYF. The CDR3 region has the DNA TGTGCCAGCAGCCCGAACAGGGGGCGCCTCTACGAGCAGTACTTC.

This clonotype showed up many times. CDR3 coding DNA: TGCAGTGCCCTACCGGGGAGCACTGAAGCTTTCTTT. Protein product: CSALPGSTEAFF. J is TRBJ1-1 and V is TRBV20-1; no reliable D call. V lost 6 bases and J 4 bases, leaving 12 bases between the germline ends. The CDR3 is made up of 12 amino acids. The germline V gene encodes CDR1 DFQATT and CDR2 SNEGSKA (reference sequence).

In this sample, this clonotype turned up many times. V and J are TRBV20-1 and TRBJ2-2; tentatively, D is TRBD2 (7 bases). The V gene lost 0 bases and the J gene lost 1 base, with 12 bases spanning the gap. This CDR3 is 16 amino acids long. Germline CDR1 reads DFQATT; CDR2 reads SNEGSKA (reference sequence). This CDR3 reads CSAREAGQRNTGELFF. The CDR3 DNA reads as TGCAGTGCTAGAGAAGCGGGACAAAGGAACACCGGGGAGCTGTTTTTT.

Ten or more counts support this clonotype. The V gene is TRBV12-3 or TRBV12-4, the J gene TRBJ1-2; D not certain. The CDR3 length is 12 residues. V was shortened by 8 bases and J by 8 bases, with 15 bases between the two germline ends. Here the CDR3 reads CASPLPRGGYTF. In DNA, the CDR3 is TGTGCCAGCCCCCTCCCGCGGGGAGGCTACACCTTC.

In this sample, this clonotype turned up many times. V is TRBV30 and J is TRBJ2-7, with a weak D call TRBD2 (7 bases). CDR1 is GTSNPN and CDR2 is SVGIG in the germline V gene (reference sequence). The CDR3 sequence is 14 residues long. V lost 3 bases, J lost 6 bases, and 18 bases lay in between. The CDR3 reads CAWRGAGAPGEQYF. For the CDR3, the DNA is TGTGCCTGGAGGGGGGCGGGGGCTCCCGGCGAGCAGTACTTC.

This clonotype occurred many times. V and J are TRBV4-3 and TRBJ2-7; maybe TRBD1 (6 bases). Germline loops: CDR1 LGHNA, CDR2 YSLEER. This CDR3 has 15 residues. V was cut by 3 bases and J by 1 base, with 13 bases left in between. The CDR3 DNA reads TGCGCCAGCAGCCAGGAAGGTGGACAGTCCTACGAGCAGTACTTC. Amino acids: CASSQEGGQSYEQYF.

This clonotype has ten or more counts. The V call is TRBV28, the J call TRBJ2-7; the D is unclear. This CDR3 contains 15 residues. V lost 2 bases and J 6 bases, leaving 17 bases between the germline ends. CDR1 and CDR2 (germline): MDHEN, SYDVKM. CDR3 DNA: TGTGCCAGCAGTTTAGATCACCATGCTGGAAGCGAGCAGTACTTC. Its protein product is CASSLDHHAGSEQYF.

V gene TRBV7-6 combines with J gene TRBJ2-3; 8 bases map to TRBD1. V lost 3 bases, J lost 2 bases, and 4 bases stayed unmatched. There are 15 residues in the CDR3. Germline V gene lookup returns CDR1 SGHVS and CDR2 FNYEAQ. CDR3 amino acids: CASSFGQGVTDTQYF. The CDR3 DNA reads as TGTGCCAGCAGCTTTGGACAGGGTGTCACAGATACGCAGTATTTT.

This clonotype came up many times. The CDR3 coding sequence is TGTGCCAGCAGAAAAACGTCCGGGGTAGGGCCCTACGAGCAGTACTTC. Translating gives CASRKTSGVGPYEQYF. V is TRBV6-5 and J is TRBJ2-7; TRBD2 might be the D (5 bases). The CDR3 loop spans 16 amino acids. Germline V gene sequence: CDR1 MNHEY, CDR2 SVGAGI. Trimming left V 6 bases short and J 2 bases short, with 20 bases between.

This clonotype was counted at least ten times. The CDR3 DNA reads TGTGCCAGCAGCCCCACATCCTATTACACAGATACGCAGTATTTT. It yields the protein CASSPTSYYTDTQYF. The V gene is TRBV7-9, the J gene TRBJ2-3, with unresolved D. The germline V gene encodes CDR1 SEHNR and CDR2 FQNEAQ (reference sequence). The V and J ends lost 5 bases and 2 bases respectively, with 14 bases between them. The CDR3 totals 15 residues. The full variable domain, rest sourced from reference TRBV7-9 and TRBJ2-3, is DTGVSQNPRHKITKRGQNVTFRCDPISEHNRLYWYRQTLGQGPEFLTYFQNEAQLEKSRLLSDRFSAERPKGSFSTLEIQRTEQGDSAMYLCASSPTSYYTDTQYFGPGTRLTVL.

This clonotype was counted at least ten times. The V call is TRBV9, the J call TRBJ2-7; 7 bases line up with TRBD2. Germline CDR1 is SGDLS and CDR2 is YYNGEE. CDR3 size: 15 residues. V shed 0 bases, J shed 7 bases, and the junction held 10 bases outside the gene matches. This CDR3 is CASSVEASRGVEQYF. The CDR3 DNA follows: TGTGCCAGCAGCGTAGAGGCAAGTCGGGGGGTGGAGCAGTACTTC.

This clonotype showed up many times. CDR3 in amino acids: CSASTGYLGTEAFF. The CDR3 bases are TGCAGTGCTAGTACAGGGTATTTAGGCACTGAAGCTTTCTTT. V is TRBV20-1 and J is TRBJ1-1; D is perhaps TRBD1 (6 bases). The V and J ends lost 3 bases and 4 bases respectively, with 15 bases between them. The CDR3 sequence is 14 residues long. Germline CDR1 DFQATT, CDR2 SNEGSKA (reference sequence).

The table lists this clonotype with many counts. The chain has TRBV4-3 and TRBJ2-7; D tentatively reads TRBD1 or TRBD2 (5 bases each). The length of the CDR3 is 14 residues. Germline V gene data show CDR1 as LGHNA and CDR2 as YSLEER. V lost 1 base and J 2 bases, leaving 9 bases between the germline ends. CDR3 DNA sequence: TGCGCCAGCAGCCAAGGGACGGGACCCTACGAGCAGTACTTC. Translated, it gives CASSQGTGPYEQYF.

This clonotype was detected many times. This chain links TRBV12-3 or TRBV12-4 with TRBJ2-4; D remains unclear. The ends were cut back, 6 bases at V and 1 base at J, with 10 bases in the middle. This CDR3 has 14 amino acids. The chain's CDR3 is CASRKLRAKNIQYF. The CDR3 bases are TGTGCCAGCAGAAAGTTGCGGGCCAAAAACATTCAGTACTTC.

In its sample, this clonotype was seen many times. The chain uses TRBV7-2 and TRBJ2-7; 9 bases match TRBD1. The germline gives CDR1 SGHTA, CDR2 FQGNSA. With 5 bases clipped from V and 6 bases from J, the junction kept 11 bases outside the gene matches. This CDR3 has 15 residues. This CDR3 reads CASSRIRDRVSEQYF. The CDR3 DNA is TGTGCCAGCAGCCGCATTAGGGACAGGGTGAGCGAGCAGTACTTC.

This clonotype came up many times. The rearrangement joins TRBV4-3 to TRBJ1-2; D remains ambiguous. Germline V gene sequence: CDR1 LGHNA, CDR2 YSLEER. The CDR3 runs to 14 residues. Trimming cost V 0 bases and J 8 bases, with 13 bases left between them. The CDR3 protein is CASSQDTGLVGYTF. The CDR3 DNA reads as TGCGCCAGCAGCCAAGATACCGGGCTCGTGGGCTACACCTTC.

This clonotype showed up many times. The CDR3 sequence: CASRALTGIPEAFF. The CDR3 region has the DNA TGTGCCAGCAGGGCCCTGACAGGGATCCCTGAAGCTTTCTTT. V gene TRBV6-5 combines with J gene TRBJ1-1, with TRBD1 matching 7 bases. Germline trimming cut 6 bases from V and 6 bases from J; bases unmatched to any gene: 10. The CDR3 runs 14 residues. The germline CDR1 and CDR2 sequences are MNHEY and SVGAGI.

The chain's CDR3 is CASSQEGSGEPFGEQYF. The CDR3 region has the DNA TGCGCCAGCAGCCAAGAAGGGAGCGGGGAGCCATTCGGTGAGCAGTACTTC. This rearrangement joins TRBV4-3 to TRBJ2-7, with 7 bases identical to TRBD2. Germline values: CDR1 LGHNA, CDR2 YSLEER. V lost 0 bases and J lost 7; bases outside the gene matches: 15. The CDR3 sequence is 17 residues long.

Ten or more counts support this clonotype. This chain uses TRBV7-2 with TRBJ1-6; 8 nucleotides match TRBD1. Per the germline V gene, CDR1 is SGHTA and CDR2 is FQGNSA. J gave up 5 bases and V 6 bases, and 9 bases lay outside the gene matches. This CDR3 comprises 16 residues. CDR3: CASRRDRGVNNSPLHF. The CDR3 region has the DNA TGTGCCAGCAGGCGAGACAGGGGTGTCAATAATTCACCCCTCCACTTT.

In this sample, this clonotype turned up many times. Germline and junction disagree at one end, which may indicate a read error. The J gene is TRBJ2-2, the V gene TRBV7-7; D gene unclear. CDR1 and CDR2 (germline): SSHAT, FNYEAQ (reference sequence). The length of the CDR3 is 12 residues. DNA for the CDR3: TGTGCTAGCAGCAGAGAAACCGGGGAGCTGTTTTTT. Its translation is CASSRETGELFF.